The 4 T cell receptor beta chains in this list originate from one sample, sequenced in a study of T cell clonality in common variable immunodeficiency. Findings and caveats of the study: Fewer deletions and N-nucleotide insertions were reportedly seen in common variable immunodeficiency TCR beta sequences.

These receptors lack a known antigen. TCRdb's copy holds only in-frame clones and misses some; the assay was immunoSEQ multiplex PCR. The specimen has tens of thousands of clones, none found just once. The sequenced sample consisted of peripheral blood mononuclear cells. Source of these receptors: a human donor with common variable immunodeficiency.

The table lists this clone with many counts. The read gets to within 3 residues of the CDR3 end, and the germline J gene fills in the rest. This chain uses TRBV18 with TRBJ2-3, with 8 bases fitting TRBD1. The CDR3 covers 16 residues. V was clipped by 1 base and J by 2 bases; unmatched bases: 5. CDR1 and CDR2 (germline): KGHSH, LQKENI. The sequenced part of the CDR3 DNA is TGTGCCAGCTCACCACAGTGGGACAGGAACACAGATACG. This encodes CASSPQWDRNTDT. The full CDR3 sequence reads CASSPQWDRNTDTQYF. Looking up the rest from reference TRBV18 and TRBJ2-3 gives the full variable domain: NAGVMQNPRHLVRRRGQEARLRCSPMKGHSHVYWYRQLPEEGLKFMVYLQKENIIDESGMPKERFSAEFPKEGPSILRIQQVVRGDSAAYFCASSPQWDRNTDTQYFGPGTRLTVL.

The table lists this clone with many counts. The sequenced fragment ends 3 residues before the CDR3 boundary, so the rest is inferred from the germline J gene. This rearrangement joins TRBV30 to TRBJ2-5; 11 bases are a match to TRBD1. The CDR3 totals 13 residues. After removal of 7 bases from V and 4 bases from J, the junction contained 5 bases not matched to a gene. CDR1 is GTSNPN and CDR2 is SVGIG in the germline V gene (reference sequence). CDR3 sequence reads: CALGQGDGETQYF. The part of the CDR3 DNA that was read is TGTGCCTTGGGACAGGGGGATGGAGAGACC.

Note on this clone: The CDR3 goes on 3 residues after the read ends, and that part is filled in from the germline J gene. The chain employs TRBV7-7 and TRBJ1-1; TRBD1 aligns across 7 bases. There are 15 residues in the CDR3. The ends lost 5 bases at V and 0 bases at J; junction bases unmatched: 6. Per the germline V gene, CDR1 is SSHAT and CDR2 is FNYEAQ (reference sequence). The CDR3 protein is CASSLGTALNTEAFF. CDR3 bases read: TGTGCCAGCAGCCTAGGGACAGCCTTGAACACTGAA.

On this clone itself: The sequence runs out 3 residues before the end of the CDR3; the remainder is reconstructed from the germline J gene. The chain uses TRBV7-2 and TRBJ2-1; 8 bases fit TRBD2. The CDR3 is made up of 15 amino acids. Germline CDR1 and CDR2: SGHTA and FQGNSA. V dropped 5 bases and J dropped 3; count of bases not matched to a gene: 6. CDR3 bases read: TGTGCCAGCAGCCCCCTCGGGGGGGTCTACAATGAG. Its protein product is CASSPLGGVYNE. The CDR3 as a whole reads CASSPLGGVYNEQFF.